A single sample is the source of the 17 T cell receptor beta chains below, sequenced in a study of T cells in Graves' hyperthyroidism and ophthalmopathy. RNA transcripts gave rise to amplified TCR beta CDR3 regions. The study used the HTBI primer set for a first-round RT-PCR of the TCR CDR3. Each CDR3 protein is one row after TCRdb ran MiXCR on the multiplex PCR reads. The sample holds more than 300,000 distinct CDR3 sequences, about 15% seen once. Sample: blood. The receptor source for this set is a woman in her 30s with Graves' ophthalmopathy.

This clonotype appeared many times. This chain uses TRBV6-1 with TRBJ1-1; possible D gene TRBD1, 5 bases. Per the germline V gene, CDR1 is MNHNS and CDR2 is SASEGT. The CDR3 contains 14 residues. With 4 bases removed from V and 4 bases from J, the gap between germline ends came to 13 bases. CDR3 DNA: TGTGCCAGCAGTGGAGTCAGGGTGGGCACTGAAGCTTTCTTT. Protein sequence: CASSGVRVGTEAFF.

This clonotype was observed many times. This sequence joins TRBV5-6 and TRBJ2-3; 7 bases are a match to TRBD2. The CDR3 is 14 residues long. CDR1 is SGHDT and CDR2 is YYEEEE in the germline V gene. Trimming removed 1 base from V and 6 bases from J; junction bases left unmatched: 5. CDR3 sequence (DNA): TGTGCCAGCAGCTTGCCCCAGGGAGGGGATACGCAGTATTTT. It is translated as CASSLPQGGDTQYF.

This clonotype was recorded many times. The chain carries TRBV28 and TRBJ2-3; D possibly matches TRBD1 or TRBD2 (5 bases each). This CDR3 region has 14 residues. V dropped 6 bases and J dropped 1 base, with 11 bases sitting between them. The V gene's germline CDR1 is MDHEN and CDR2 SYDVKM. CDR3 nucleotides: TGTGCCAGCAGCTGGGGGTCCCGCACAGATACGCAGTATTTT. Its protein product is CASSWGSRTDTQYF. The whole variable domain, filled in from reference TRBV28 and TRBJ2-3, reads DVKVTQSSRYLVKRTGEKVFLECVQDMDHENMFWYRQDPGLGLRLIYFSYDVKMKEKGDIPEGYSVSREKKERFSLILESASTNQTSMYLCASSWGSRTDTQYFGPGTRLTVL.

The V call is TRBV7-3, the J call TRBJ2-1; TRBD2 might be the D (5 bases). Germline assignment: CDR1 SGHTA and CDR2 FQGTGA. This CDR3 is 18 amino acids long. The V and J ends lost 5 bases and 6 bases respectively, with 26 bases between them. The CDR3 is CASSPLTNLARVGNEQFF. CDR3 in DNA: TGTGCCAGCAGCCCCCTAACAAATCTAGCACGAGTGGGCAATGAGCAGTTCTTC. Variable domain in full (rest from reference TRBV7-3 and TRBJ2-1): GAGVSQTPSNKVTEKGKYVELRCDPISGHTALYWYRQSLGQGPEFLIYFQGTGAADDSGLPNDRFFAVRPEGSVSTLKIQRTERGDSAVYLCASSPLTNLARVGNEQFFGPGTRLTVL.

This clonotype has ten or more counts. The gene calls are TRBV18 and TRBJ1-3; D is perhaps TRBD1 (5 bases). Trimming took 4 bases from V and 0 from J, leaving 7 bases between them. CDR1 KGHSH and CDR2 LQKENI come from the germline V gene. The CDR3 totals 14 residues. CDR3: CASSQGHSGNTIYF. The CDR3 nucleotides are TGTGCCAGCTCACAGGGGCACTCTGGAAACACCATATATTTT.

This clonotype showed up many times. The gene calls are TRBV5-1 and TRBJ2-7; perhaps TRBD2 as D (6 bases). The CDR3 consists of 15 residues. CDR1 is SGHRS, CDR2 YFSETQ, per germline. V was pared by 0 bases and J by 6 bases, with 16 bases between. CDR3 amino acids: CASSLGRGAASEQYF. CDR3 nucleotide sequence: TGCGCCAGCAGCTTGGGGCGGGGCGCTGCGAGCGAGCAGTACTTC.

This clonotype came up many times. The rearrangement links TRBV20-1 to TRBJ2-5; the D is unclear. The CDR3 is 13 amino acids. Germline V gene sequence: CDR1 DFQATT, CDR2 SNEGSKA (reference sequence). The ends were cut back, 5 bases at V and 4 bases at J, with 14 bases in the middle. CDR3 protein: CSAASPLGETQYF. Written as DNA, the CDR3 is TGCAGTGCTGCCAGCCCTCTGGGAGAGACCCAGTACTTC.

This chain links TRBV18 with TRBJ2-1, with TRBD2 identical over 7 bases. Trimming took 6 bases from V and 5 from J; bases not matched to a gene: 13. CDR1 KGHSH and CDR2 LQKENI come from the germline V gene. This CDR3 spans 16 amino acids. The DNA of the CDR3 is TGTGCCAGCTCCCGAACTGACCCGACTAGCCACAATGAGCAGTTCTTC. Its translation: CASSRTDPTSHNEQFF.

The chain combines TRBV28 with TRBJ2-6; possibly TRBD1 or TRBD2 for D (5 bases each). Per the germline V gene, CDR1 is MDHEN and CDR2 is SYDVKM. This CDR3 comprises 18 residues. Trimming removed 2 bases from V and 0 bases from J, with 14 bases in between. CDR3: CASSLGPEGISGANVLTF. The CDR3 DNA reads TGTGCCAGCAGTTTAGGGCCAGAGGGGATCTCTGGGGCCAACGTCCTGACTTTC.

This clonotype has ten or more counts. The gene calls are TRBV28 and TRBJ2-2; D may be TRBD1 (6 bases). The CDR3 is 16 amino acids. CDR1 and CDR2 (germline): MDHEN, SYDVKM. The V gene lost 3 bases and the J gene lost 4 bases, with 15 bases spanning the gap. In DNA, the CDR3 is TGTGCCAGCAGTTTTTCTAGGGGGTTAGGCACCGGGGAGCTGTTTTTT. Translation: CASSFSRGLGTGELFF.

As concerns this clonotype: It may be a read error: a sequence one base away is much more abundant. This sequence joins TRBV20-1 and TRBJ2-1; TRBD2 might be the D (7 bases). CDR1 is DFQATT, CDR2 SNEGSKA, per germline (reference sequence). This CDR3 comprises 13 residues. The CDR3 sequence is CSYLGGGQRAQFF. The CDR3 region has the DNA TGCAGCTATCTAGGGGGGGGGCAGCGTGCGCAGTTCTTC.

This clonotype was counted a few times. This rearrangement joins TRBV29-1 to TRBJ2-7, with no clear D. CDR1 is SQVTM, CDR2 ANQGSEA, per germline. The CDR3 runs 9 residues. Trimming took off 4 bases at V and 4 bases at J, with 2 bases between the two ends. The CDR3, as DNA: TGCAGCGTTGTTTACGAGCAGTACTTC. Protein product: CSVVYEQYF.

There are a few counts of this clonotype. V is TRBV6-2 or TRBV6-3 and J is TRBJ1-6; 7 positions agree with TRBD1. The V and J ends lost 6 bases and 4 bases, in that order; junction bases with no gene match: 3. This CDR3 region has 14 residues. Germline V gives CDR1 MNHEY, CDR2 SVGEGT. CDR3 sequence reads: CASRRTGYNSPLHF. The CDR3 DNA follows: TGTGCCAGCAGAAGGACAGGTTATAATTCACCCCTCCACTTT.

The table lists this clonotype with a few counts. DNA for the CDR3: TGTGCCAGCAGCGAGGACAAAGGGGGTTTTTCCTACGAGCAGTACTTC. It specifies CASSEDKGGFSYEQYF. The rearrangement links TRBV9 to TRBJ2-7; D is perhaps TRBD1 (6 bases). Germline V lookup: CDR1 SGDLS, CDR2 YYNGEE. Trimming took 3 bases from V and 1 from J, leaving 17 bases between them. This CDR3 spans 16 amino acids.

This clonotype was counted at least ten times. V and J are TRBV6-1 and TRBJ2-3, with D possibly TRBD1 on 5 matching bases. The V and J ends lost 5 bases and 1 base respectively, with 16 bases between them. Germline values: CDR1 MNHNS, CDR2 SASEGT. The CDR3 sequence is 16 residues long. DNA of the CDR3: TGTGCCAGCAGTAAACAGGACGGGCCCGGCACAGATACGCAGTATTTT. It yields the protein CASSKQDGPGTDTQYF.

This clonotype was detected many times. The V call is TRBV18, the J call TRBJ2-7; TRBD1 matches at 7 bases. Germline CDR1 and CDR2: KGHSH and LQKENI. J gave up 2 bases and V 4 bases, and 8 bases lay outside the gene matches. This CDR3 is built from 15 residues. The CDR3 is CASSQTGTAPYEQYF. The DNA of the CDR3 is TGTGCCAGCTCACAAACCGGGACAGCACCCTACGAGCAGTACTTC. Complete variable domain (other parts from reference TRBV18 and TRBJ2-7): NAGVMQNPRHLVRRRGQEARLRCSPMKGHSHVYWYRQLPEEGLKFMVYLQKENIIDESGMPKERFSAEFPKEGPSILRIQQVVRGDSAAYFCASSQTGTAPYEQYFGPGTRLTVT.

This clonotype showed up just a few times. The chain carries TRBV19 and TRBJ1-1; D is ambiguous. The CDR3 runs 14 residues. The germline V and J ends were trimmed by 2 bases and 1 base, with 8 bases remaining between them. Germline CDR1 is LNHDA and CDR2 is SQIVND (reference sequence). The CDR3 DNA reads TGTGCCAGTAGTATATTTAGCTCGAACACTGAAGCTTTCTTT. It translates to CASSIFSSNTEAFF.